One sample yielded the 27 T cell receptor beta chains listed below, sequenced in a study of shared clonotypes between healthy human individuals. Here immunoSEQ multiplex PCR was the method, and the copy in TCRdb shows in-frame clones only, minus some. In the table there are 2 million to 3 million clones, 93% of which are singletons. Material for sequencing was naive CD4+ T cells from PBMCs. Stated subset: CD45RA+ positively selected. The source of these receptors is a man younger than 35 in good health. Some clones in this sample may be carry-over from other donors' samples.

As concerns this clone: This may be a read error: a much more frequent sequence differs by one nucleotide. The sample contains more than one DNA sequence encoding this CDR3. V gene TRBV5-1 combines with J gene TRBJ1-1; 7 positions match TRBD1. The germline CDR1 and CDR2 sequences are SGHRS and YFSETQ. V trimming: 3 bases; J trimming: 1 base; junction bases outside the gene matches: 3. The CDR3 runs to 14 residues. CDR3 loop: CASSSRTGNTEAFF. CDR3 in DNA: TGCGCCAGCAGCTCCCGGACAGGGAACACTGAAGCTTTCTTT.

The chain has TRBV19 and TRBJ2-1, with no clear D. The length of the CDR3 is 15 residues. Germline lookup yields CDR1 LNHDA and CDR2 SQIVND (reference sequence). The V end lost 4 bases, the J end lost 3 bases, and 13 bases lay between the germline ends. CDR3 in DNA: TGTGCCAGTAGTAGGAGCAGGTTTTACTACAATGAGCAGTTCTTC. This codes for CASSRSRFYYNEQFF. The full variable domain, its missing parts supplied by reference TRBV19 and TRBJ2-1, is DGGITQSPKYLFRKEGQNVTLSCEQNLNHDAMYWYRQDPGQGLRLIYYSQIVNDFQKGDIAEGYSVSREKKESFPLTVTSAQKNPTAFYLCASSRSRFYYNEQFFGPGTRLTVL.

The chain joins TRBV5-1 to TRBJ2-7; 9 bases match TRBD1. The CDR3 sequence is 15 residues long. V dropped 4 bases and J dropped 0; count of bases not matched to a gene: 5. CDR1 and CDR2 (germline): SGHRS, YFSETQ. The CDR3 spells CASSGDRASSYEQYF. CDR3 in DNA: TGCGCCAGCAGCGGGGACAGGGCCAGCTCCTACGAGCAGTACTTC.

The chain is built from TRBV5-1 and TRBJ2-3; 10 nucleotides agree with TRBD1. CDR3 length equals 15 residues. The germline V gene has CDR1 SGHRS and CDR2 YFSETQ. Losses at the gene ends were 5 bases for V and 6 bases for J; bases not matched to a gene: 9. The DNA for the CDR3 is TGCGCCAGCAGTCAAGCCGTGACAGGGGGCGATACGCAGTATTTT. It codes for CASSQAVTGGDTQYF.

The chain has TRBV28 and TRBJ2-5; unclear D gene. V was pared by 4 bases and J by 5 bases, with 11 bases between. CDR1 is MDHEN, CDR2 SYDVKM, per germline. CDR3 length equals 13 residues. The CDR3 spells CASSYRFSETQYF. CDR3 DNA sequence: TGTGCCAGCAGTTATAGGTTTTCGGAGACCCAGTACTTC. Looking up the rest from reference TRBV28 and TRBJ2-5 gives the full variable domain: DVKVTQSSRYLVKRTGEKVFLECVQDMDHENMFWYRQDPGLGLRLIYFSYDVKMKEKGDIPEGYSVSREKKERFSLILESASTNQTSMYLCASSYRFSETQYFGPGTRLLVL.

The rearrangement uses TRBV11-1 and TRBJ2-1; no clear D gene. The V end lost 5 bases, the J end lost 0 bases, and 5 bases lay between the germline ends. The CDR3 has 13 amino acids. In germline, CDR1 is SGHAT, CDR2 FQDESV (reference sequence). The CDR3, as DNA: TGTGCCAGCAGCCCTAGCTCCTACAATGAGCAGTTCTTC. Translation gives CASSPSSYNEQFF.

In DNA form, the CDR3 reads TGTGCCAGCAGTCATAGGGGCGGGACAGGGGAGAGGTACGAGCAGTACTTC. It translates to CASSHRGGTGERYEQYF. The J gene is TRBJ2-7, the V gene TRBV7-9; 10 bases are a match to TRBD1. With 6 bases clipped from V and 4 bases from J, the junction kept 15 bases outside the gene matches. Looked up from germline, CDR1 is SEHNR and CDR2 is FQNEAQ (reference sequence). The CDR3 extends over 17 amino acids.

The chain couples TRBV4-1 to TRBJ2-5, with D tentatively TRBD1 (5 bases). Germline CDR1 and CDR2: MGHRA and YSYEKL. The CDR3 covers 17 residues. Trimming removed 1 base from V and 5 bases from J, with 20 bases in between. CDR3 loop: CASSQGFGQGRRETQYF. The CDR3 DNA follows: TGCGCCAGCAGCCAAGGCTTCGGGCAGGGAAGGCGGGAGACCCAGTACTTC.

This chain connects TRBV19 to TRBJ1-2; TRBD1 is a possible D gene (6 bases). The germline V gene has CDR1 LNHDA and CDR2 SQIVND (reference sequence). Trimming pared 6 bases from V and 0 bases from J, leaving 17 bases between. The CDR3 consists of 16 residues. The CDR3 spells CASRAGTSLPNYGYTF. CDR3 DNA: TGTGCCAGTAGGGCCGGGACATCCCTCCCTAACTATGGCTACACCTTC.

CDR3 protein: CASSQDGQSTDTQYF. The DNA of the CDR3 is TGCGCCAGCAGCCAAGATGGGCAGTCCACAGATACGCAGTATTTT. The chain combines TRBV4-1 with TRBJ2-3; no reliable D call. The CDR3 length is 15 residues. V lost 0 bases to trimming and J lost 2 bases, with 9 bases between them. CDR1 MGHRA and CDR2 YSYEKL come from the germline V gene.

The chain is built from TRBV29-1 and TRBJ2-1; 13 nucleotides align to TRBD2. Germline V gene lookup returns CDR1 SQVTM and CDR2 ANQGSEA. The CDR3 spans 14 residues. V shed 7 bases, J shed 5 bases, and the junction held 5 bases outside the gene matches. CDR3 sequence reads: CSGVGTSGDNEQFF. The DNA of the CDR3 is TGCAGCGGAGTAGGGACTAGCGGGGACAATGAGCAGTTCTTC.

This clone was counted only a few times. J is TRBJ1-1 and V is TRBV9; tentatively, D is TRBD1 (5 bases). Germline loops: CDR1 SGDLS, CDR2 YYNGEE. The germline V and J ends were trimmed by 4 bases and 1 base, with 14 bases remaining between them. This CDR3 contains 15 residues. This CDR3 is CASSKTGTGNTEAFF. The CDR3 bases are TGTGCCAGCAGCAAGACCGGGACGGGGAACACTGAAGCTTTCTTT.

The rearrangement links TRBV5-1 to TRBJ2-2; D is uncertain. The CDR3 covers 13 residues. Germline CDR1 is SGHRS and CDR2 is YFSETQ. Trimming shortened V by 0 bases and J by 7 bases, and 7 bases separated the two germline ends. The CDR3 DNA reads as TGCGCCAGCAGCTTGGGGCCGGGCGGGGAGCTGTTTTTT. Translating gives CASSLGPGGELFF.

This sequence joins TRBV5-4 and TRBJ1-5, with 7 positions matching TRBD1. This CDR3 spans 16 amino acids. J gave up 0 bases and V 4 bases, and 7 bases lay outside the gene matches. The germline V gene has CDR1 SGHNT and CDR2 YYREEE (reference sequence). CDR3 sequence reads: CASSPGTEDSNQPQHF. CDR3 DNA: TGTGCCAGCAGCCCGGGGACAGAAGATAGCAATCAGCCCCAGCATTTT. The entire variable domain, with the rest obtained from reference TRBV5-4 and TRBJ1-5, is as follows: ETGVTQSPTHLIKTRGQQVTLRCSSQSGHNTVSWYQQALGQGPQFIFQYYREEENGRGNFPPRFSGLQFPNYSSELNVNALELDDSALYLCASSPGTEDSNQPQHFGDGTRLSIL.

The chain is built from TRBV28 and TRBJ2-2; 9 nucleotides line up with TRBD2. Germline V lookup: CDR1 MDHEN, CDR2 SYDVKM. The CDR3 runs to 20 residues. V shed 3 bases, J shed 1 base, and the junction held 15 bases outside the gene matches. The CDR3 reads CASSLAVAGVIGRNTGELFF. In DNA form, the CDR3 reads TGTGCCAGCAGTTTGGCGGTAGCGGGAGTTATCGGGAGGAACACCGGGGAGCTGTTTTTT.

The CDR3 coding sequence is TGTGCCTGGAGTGTACTAGGGACTACAAGCTCCTACAATGAGCAGTTCTTC. Translated: CAWSVLGTTSSYNEQFF. V usage is TRBV30 and J usage is TRBJ2-1; TRBD2 matches at 7 bases. The CDR3 has 17 amino acids. The germline CDR1 and CDR2 sequences are GTSNPN and SVGIG (reference sequence). After removal of 0 bases from V and 0 bases from J, the junction contained 8 bases not matched to a gene.

This clone was observed once. V usage is TRBV2 and J usage is TRBJ2-7; D gene uncertain. This CDR3 spans 13 amino acids. V lost 6 bases and J lost 7, with 16 bases in between. The germline CDR1 and CDR2 sequences are SNHLY and FYNNEI. CDR3 nucleotides: TGTGCCAGCAGGATCGTCTCGGTTGGGGAGCAGTACTTC. Protein: CASRIVSVGEQYF. The full variable domain, with the rest looked up from reference TRBV2 and TRBJ2-7, is EPEVTQTPSHQVTQMGQEVILRCVPISNHLYFYWYRQILGQKVEFLVSFYNNEISEKSEIFDDQFSVERPDGSNFTLKIRSTKLEDSAMYFCASRIVSVGEQYFGPGTRLTVT.

The chain couples TRBV29-1 to TRBJ2-3; possibly TRBD2 for D (6 bases). Per the germline V gene, CDR1 is SQVTM and CDR2 is ANQGSEA. The V end was cut by 8 bases, the J end by 2 bases, with 14 bases between. CDR3 length: 13 amino acids. For the CDR3, the DNA is TGCAGCACTCAGGGACTTTACACAGATACGCAGTATTTT. This gives the protein CSTQGLYTDTQYF.

The chain couples TRBV10-3 to TRBJ1-4; D remains ambiguous. CDR1 is ENHRY, CDR2 SYGVKD, per germline. The V end was cut by 8 bases, the J end by 3 bases, with 10 bases between. The CDR3 totals 13 residues. For the CDR3, the DNA is TGTGCCATCTCTTGGGCCCCTAATGAAAAACTGTTTTTT. Its protein is CAISWAPNEKLFF.

The rearrangement uses TRBV6-5 and TRBJ2-3; the D is unclear. V lost 0 bases and J 11 bases, leaving 12 bases between the germline ends. Germline V gives CDR1 MNHEY, CDR2 SVGAGI. This CDR3 comprises 13 residues. CDR3 sequence (DNA): TGTGCCAGCAGTTACTCGGGGTCAACAGAGCAGTATTTT. This translates into CASSYSGSTEQYF.

The chain has TRBV19 and TRBJ2-3; D gene unclear. The germline V gene encodes CDR1 LNHDA and CDR2 SQIVND (reference sequence). CDR3 length: 16 amino acids. V shed 3 bases and J shed 4 bases, with 17 bases lying between them. CDR3 residues: CASSIEVARRADTQYF. The CDR3 DNA follows: TGTGCCAGTAGTATTGAGGTAGCCCGACGAGCAGATACGCAGTATTTT.

This rearrangement joins TRBV28 to TRBJ2-1, with a weak D call TRBD2 (6 bases). Looked up from germline, CDR1 is MDHEN and CDR2 is SYDVKM. The CDR3 is made up of 15 amino acids. Trimming removed 5 bases from V and 7 bases from J, with 18 bases in between. CDR3 DNA sequence: TGTGCCAGCAGTCCCGGGAGATCGAGATTGAATGAGCAGTTCTTC. Protein product: CASSPGRSRLNEQFF.

The rearrangement joins TRBV28 to TRBJ2-3, with D possibly being TRBD1 or TRBD2 (6 bases each). Germline V gene data show CDR1 as MDHEN and CDR2 as SYDVKM. CDR3 size: 17 residues. The V end was cut by 5 bases, the J end by 5 bases, with 23 bases between. CDR3 sequence: CASSPLRGVESVDTQYF. In DNA, the CDR3 is TGTGCCAGCAGTCCATTGAGGGGGGTTGAATCCGTAGATACGCAGTATTTT.

The chain has TRBV28 and TRBJ2-3; possible D gene TRBD1, 9 bases. The germline gives CDR1 MDHEN, CDR2 SYDVKM. The CDR3 is 17 residues long. V was trimmed by 2 bases and J by 8 bases, leaving 23 bases between them. The CDR3 loop is CASSLTGGGQGSGTQYF. The CDR3 nucleotides read TGTGCCAGCAGTTTAACCGGGGGGGGACAGGGATCGGGTACGCAGTATTTT.

J is TRBJ1-3 and V is TRBV27; unclear D gene. Per the germline V gene, CDR1 is MNHEY and CDR2 is SMNVEV (reference sequence). The CDR3 has 17 residues. V was cut by 2 bases and J by 0 bases, with 14 bases left in between. In nucleotides, the CDR3 is TGTGCCAGCAGTTTAAATCCCCGACGGTTCTCTGGAAACACCATATATTTT. Amino acid sequence: CASSLNPRRFSGNTIYF.

The chain carries TRBV6-5 and TRBJ2-7; D gene unclear. This CDR3 is 12 amino acids long. Germline V gives CDR1 MNHEY, CDR2 SVGAGI. Deletions cut 8 bases from V and 3 bases from J, with 11 bases between. For the CDR3, the DNA is TGTGCCAGCTACGACTGGGTCTACGAGCAGTACTTC. It yields the protein CASYDWVYEQYF.

The chain couples TRBV4-1 to TRBJ2-1, with 7 positions matching TRBD2. Per germline, CDR1 MGHRA and CDR2 YSYEKL. V dropped 3 bases and J dropped 5; count of bases not matched to a gene: 10. There are 16 residues in the CDR3. DNA of the CDR3: TGCGCCAGCAGCCAGACTAGGGCTAGCGGAGACAATGAGCAGTTCTTC. Protein: CASSQTRASGDNEQFF.